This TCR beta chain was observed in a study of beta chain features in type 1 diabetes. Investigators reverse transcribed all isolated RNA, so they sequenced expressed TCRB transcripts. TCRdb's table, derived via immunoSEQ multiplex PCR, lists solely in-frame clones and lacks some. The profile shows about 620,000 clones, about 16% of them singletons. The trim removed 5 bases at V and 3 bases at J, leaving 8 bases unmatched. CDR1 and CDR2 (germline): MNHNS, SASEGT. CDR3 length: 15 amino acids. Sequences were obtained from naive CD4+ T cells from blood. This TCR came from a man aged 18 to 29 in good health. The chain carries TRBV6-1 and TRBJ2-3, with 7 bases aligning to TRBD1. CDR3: CASSRTGVLTDTQYF. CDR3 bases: TGTGCCAGCAGTCGAACAGGGGTTCTTACAGATACGCAGTATTTT.